This T cell receptor beta chain was sequenced during a study of cytomegalovirus exposure and HLA in healthy donors (dated 2017 in TCRdb). Broadly, across the study: An earlier analysis of some 550 of the donors reported approximately 300 Gb of sequence data and some 100 million unique TCR beta sequences from approximately 180 million T cells. A later analysis re-examined previously published TCR beta repertoires from several hundred donors and added high-resolution HLA genotyping to investigate patterns of TCR occurrence. HLA typing included class I and class II loci at four-digit resolution. The study aimed to test whether cataloging public T cell receptors could reveal signatures of past pathogen exposure. A separate validation cohort of approximately 130 different subjects was used in addition to the 666-subject first cohort. Donor age, sex, ethnicity and CMV serostatus were collected together with the repertoire data. Rather than using new phenotypic data, the later analysis identified candidate immune exposures from TCR beta sequences and from how often those sequences occurred across donors. On average, roughly 240,000 unique TCR beta nucleotide sequences were sequenced per donor among more than 350 genotyped donors of the cohort, with roughly 20% of those sequences being non-productive. To predict cytomegalovirus infection status, the study combined high-throughput TCR immunosequencing, statistical association of individual TCRs with disease status, and machine learning. The T cell repertoires of around 730 subjects were profiled by immunosequencing and related to cytomegalovirus serostatus. A later genetic analysis took genome-wide SNP genotypes for about 55% of the roughly 670 donors and used that subset as a discovery cohort. Of the 300 to 500 genotyped donors, 81% were placed in the genetic ancestry cluster associated with self-reported Caucasian donors. To decide whether each TCR beta V gene segment behaved as functional or pseudogenic, an earlier analysis of nearly 600 of the donors relied on high-throughput TCR beta sequencing. Approximately 330 gigabases of sequencing data and approximately 91 million unique TCR sequences made up an early release that covered under 750 HLA-typed donors. About five DR-DQ haplotypes were treated as single units for association and clustering because of strong linkage in the cohort. All discovery cohort repertoires had been generated on a single sequencing platform. The number of donors typed differed by locus, with about 620-630 for A, B, C, DRB1 and DQB1, about 500 for DQA1, 600 to 610 for DPA1, and around 460 for DPB1.

Summary of the overall study and its limitations: When HLA alleles, especially DR and DQ, strongly co-occurred, TCR associations were difficult to assign to individual alleles. At a false discovery rate of 0.05, a later analysis linked 16,000 or so TCR beta sequences to specific HLA alleles. A later genetic analysis associated a missense DCLRE1C variant with V-gene and J-gene trimming of TCR beta chains, and an independent cohort replicated the association. A group of highly shared sequence variants was considered likely to be a technical artifact of the sequencing pipeline. Three of the identified cytomegalovirus-associated TCR beta chains were confirmed in vitro to be specific for cytomegalovirus antigens. Some IMGT-functional V segments, including TRBV6-2 and TRBV6-3, could not be told apart with the 87-base-pair reads, so those segments were excluded. According to a later analysis, most CMV-associated TCR beta chains appeared to be HLA-restricted, and the HLA associations seemed to be driven largely by CMV exposure. The cohort was sequenced for TCR beta chains only, and without alpha or paired-chain data the features that could be detected were limited. The only immune exposure information available for the cohort was CMV serostatus. In a later analysis, the rate of TCR association differed among HLA loci, with DRB1 alleles having the most associated TCRs and HLA-C alleles having the fewest. A later analysis found that HLA-associated TCR beta chains were more clonally expanded and had lower generation probabilities than equally common non-associated chains. The study gave a list of under 200 TCR beta chains associated with cytomegalovirus. A further reported finding was that TCR beta sequences accurately predicted the HLA-A and HLA-B alleles for most subjects in the first cohort. The earlier analysis of approximately 590 of the donors excluded some 15 rarely observed V segments, including chromosome 9 orphons, because counts were too low. Most TCR sequences were observed very rarely across donors, whereas some public TCRs were present in many individuals. In an earlier analysis of about 600 of the donors, most TCR beta V segments appeared in productive rearrangements about 90% or about 30% of the time, broadly matching IMGT annotations. The classifier was reported to diagnose cytomegalovirus status with high specificity and sensitivity in both the original cohort and the validation cohort. Correlated functional status among segregating V segments might reflect linkage disequilibrium, but an unknown experimental factor could not be ruled out. It was suggested by the authors that the approach could potentially be generalized to other disease states and immunological phenotypes. In a later analysis, several top co-occurrence clusters were reported to appear linked to parvovirus B19, influenza, CMV and Epstein-Barr virus. Sequencing depth was assumed to be roughly uniform across donors in the presence/absence analyses, though that assumption may not hold. Because HLA typing was unavailable for some donors at each locus, only the typed subset was used in association tests. A later genetic analysis reported fewer N-insertions in productive TCRs among donors in an Asian-associated ancestry cluster than the roughly 640-donor mean.

The cohort consisted of approximately 670 healthy bone marrow donors. All cohort members were sampled while nominally healthy, although unrecorded immune exposures were likely present. The donor tested CMV seronegative, placing the donor among the 300 to 450 seronegative members of the cohort. A peripheral blood sample was collected from each donor, and TCR beta sequencing was performed on peripheral blood mononuclear cells. The Qiagen DNeasy Blood Extraction Kit was used to extract genomic DNA from the blood cell samples. Deletion took 4 bases off V and 5 bases off J, with a span of 16 bases between the germline ends. The CDR3 runs 14 amino acids, cysteine and phenylalanine included. Kept here is only the CDR3 DNA, which spans 42 bases and is read in frame from base 1. CDR1 and CDR2 are drawn from the germline V gene (reference sequence): SGHNT, YYREEE. Library preparation was by the immunoSEQ multiplex PCR assay. A mixture of 60 forward primers for TCR Vbeta segments and 13 reverse primers for TCR Jbeta segments was used in the multiplex PCR. Amplification of the CDR3 region of rearranged TCR beta genes was performed with a multiplex PCR assay on genomic DNA. The Illumina HiSeq System was used to sequence the amplified TCR beta libraries as 87-base-pair reads. Under the source paper's analysis protocol: A later analysis counted about 80 million unique TCR beta chains across the approximately 700 repertoires, and roughly 10 million of these chains were shared by at least two donors. A nearest-neighbor algorithm error-corrected the raw reads and collapsed the reads into unique sequences, merging closely related sequences to remove PCR and sequencing errors. Alignment of CDR3 sequences to IMGT reference sequences was used to assign V, D and J gene segments. For a sequence to be retained, at least a six-nucleotide match to both a V gene segment and a J gene segment was required. A rearrangement counted as productive if the CDR3 had no stop codons and remained in frame with V and J, and every other rearrangement counted as non-productive. CDR3 was defined according to IMGT convention as the region running from the second conserved V-encoded cysteine to the conserved J-encoded phenylalanine. The earlier analysis of about 640 of the donors excluded any sequence lacking an unambiguous match to a single V gene segment. In an earlier analysis of several hundred of the donors, V segments were called functional above 56.7% productive rearrangements and were called segregating when the between-donor standard deviation exceeded 5%. A statistical classification framework was built to diagnose cytomegalovirus status from the catalog of TCR beta chain sequences. In a later analysis, TCR nucleotide sequences were compared against IMGT/GENE-DB human TR gene sequences so that V and J genes could be assigned. Using the TCRdist pipeline, a later analysis assigned CDR3 sequences along with most-parsimonious VDJ recombination scenarios. In a later analysis, every TCR beta chain was defined by the combination of its CDR3 amino acid sequence and its V-gene family, and reads without a unique V-gene family were dropped. A later analysis removed several hundred highly shared, low-generation-probability nucleotide sequences to deal with suspected cross-contamination and a sequencing artifact. In a later analysis, a clonal expansion index for each public chain was calculated from normalized within-repertoire ranks of inferred template counts. In a later analysis, generation probabilities were computed using a VDJ recombination model fitted to out-of-frame rearrangements, and the results were checked against IGoR. In a later analysis, TCR-TCR, TCR-HLA and TCR-CMV co-occurrence was scored with hypergeometric tests, and a repertoire-size bias correction was applied to TCR pairs. In a later analysis, false discovery rates were estimated by permuting HLA or CMV assignments 20 times. In a later analysis, co-occurring TCRs were grouped using DBSCAN, and TCRdist sequence similarity was added for clustering within HLA-allele-positive subsets. For co-occurrence clustering, repertoires with fewer than 30,000 or more than 120,000 public chains were excluded, along with 4 to 6 repertoires with anomalous nucleotide sharing. TCRdb mirrors the immuneACCESS table, restricted to in-frame sequences. Some clones are absent from its copies; in checked studies, under half trace to an unresolved V gene, and the reason for the others is unknown. From that table come the V and J calls and clone size; the DNA was used to work out D and trimming. The sample records more than 100,000 clones, roughly 70% of which are singletons. Around 3.9% of the sample goes to the ten largest clones.

This clone showed up just a few times. Its cognate antigen has yet to be identified. No base quality information exists; no much larger clone differs at one position. The receptor's source is a woman aged 40 to 50 in good health and CMV-seronegative. The sample comprised PBMCs. The sequence joins TRBV5-4 to TRBJ2-7, and the D gene may be TRBD2, 6 bases matching. The DNA sequence follows: TGTGCCAGCAGCCCTGGGGGGAGAGCCAACGAGCAGTACTTC. Its protein is CASSPGGRANEQYF.